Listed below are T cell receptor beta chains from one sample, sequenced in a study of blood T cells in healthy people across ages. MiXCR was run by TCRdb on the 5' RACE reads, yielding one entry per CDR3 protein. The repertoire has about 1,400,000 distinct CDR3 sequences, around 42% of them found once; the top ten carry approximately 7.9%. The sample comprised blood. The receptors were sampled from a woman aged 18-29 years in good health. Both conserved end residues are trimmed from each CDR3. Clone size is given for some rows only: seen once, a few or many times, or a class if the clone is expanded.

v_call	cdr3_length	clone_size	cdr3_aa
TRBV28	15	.	ASSSLGVRTSGNEQY
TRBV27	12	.	ASRFGSSYNEQF
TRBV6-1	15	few	ASSKDGIGVAKNIQY
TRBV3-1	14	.	ASSLLGGGGYNEQF
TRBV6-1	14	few	ASSKLDSLQGYGYT
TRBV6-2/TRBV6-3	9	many	ASRSYYEQY
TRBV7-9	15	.	AGSLEDSDRPRRPQH
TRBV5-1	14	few	ASSATGSYSNQPQH
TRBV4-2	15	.	ASKVLEAGSLYNEQF
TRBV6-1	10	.	ASRGANQPQH
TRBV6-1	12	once	ASSEAGASYEQY
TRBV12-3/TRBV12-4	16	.	ASSLLRRGTRPGDEQY
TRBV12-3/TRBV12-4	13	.	ASSLFLGEDEPQH
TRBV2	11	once	TSSRQSSYEQY
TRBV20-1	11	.	SAIWGLNTEAF
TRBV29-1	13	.	SVEHGKSSYNEQF
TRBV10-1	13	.	ASTNARGGLETQY
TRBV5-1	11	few	ASSSDPGFEQY